This T cell receptor (beta chain) appears in the sequencing data of a study of memory CD4+ T cells and cytomegalovirus serostatus. Turning to the study itself: Of the healthy Belgian adults, 9 or 10 were CMV seropositive and 24 seronegative. Study findings and constraints: CD4+ memory repertoires contained about two fifths of the 164 reported CMV TCRbeta sequences.

Single viable CD3+CD4+CD8-CD45RO+ cells were sorted as the memory CD4+ T cells. A remark on this clone: Its antigen is unidentified.

Assay: immunoSEQ multiplex PCR; the TCRdb copy retains only in-frame clones and omits some. Here the sample spans 45,000 to 65,000 clones, around four fifths being singletons. The CDR3 runs 12 residues. Germline V gene lookup returns CDR1 SQVTM and CDR2 ANQGSEA. Between the trimmed V and J ends, which lost 3 bases and 3 bases, there was a span of 8 bases. This chain joins TRBV29-1 and TRBJ1-1, with D possibly matching TRBD1 (5 bases). The sequencing sample was made of memory CD4+ T cells from blood. The origin of this receptor is an adult in good health and CMV-seropositive. DNA for the CDR3: TGCAGCGTTGATAGGGGTGACACTGAAGCTTTCTTT. The encoded protein is CSVDRGDTEAFF.